These T cell receptor beta chains were read from a single sample in a study of shared clonotypes between healthy human individuals. The repertoire was sequenced with immunoSEQ multiplex PCR; TCRdb's copy has only in-frame clones and lacks some. The sample shows hundreds of thousands of clones, approximately 80% of them seen only once. Material: PBMCs. These receptor sequences come from a woman between 40 and 55 years old in good health. Some clones in this sample may be carry-over from other donors' samples. Both conserved end residues are part of each CDR3. Each record gives: clone size, D gene, J gene, V gene, CDR3 protein, CDR3 DNA. The D gene is left open where the match is weak. Clone size, where shown, is once, few, many, or a class for clones that have expanded.

NA NA TRBJ2-7 TRBV6-1 CASSEGWESYEQYF TGTGCCAGCAGTGAAGGGTGGGAGTCCTACGAGCAGTACTTC
NA TRBD2 TRBJ2-2 TRBV27 CASTSGTSGRGELFF TGTGCCAGCACCTCCGGGACTAGCGGGAGGGGGGAGCTGTTTTTT
NA NA TRBJ2-7 TRBV28 CASSVVPLKDEQYF TGTGCCAGCAGTGTTGTCCCCTTGAAGGACGAGCAGTACTTC
NA TRBD1 TRBJ1-1 TRBV6-6 CASSYRDRLQYTEAFF TGTGCCAGCAGTTACAGGGACAGATTGCAATACACTGAAGCTTTCTTT
NA TRBD1 TRBJ2-7 TRBV27 CASSLLQGASEQYF TGTGCCAGCAGTTTATTACAGGGGGCATCCGAGCAGTACTTC
NA NA TRBJ2-7 TRBV7-2 CASSIPGLTYEQYF TGTGCCAGCAGCATACCGGGACTTACCTACGAGCAGTACTTC
NA NA TRBJ1-1 TRBV19 CASRPLSGGHSYTEAFF TGTGCCAGTAGACCCCTCAGTGGGGGACATAGCTACACTGAAGCTTTCTTT
NA NA TRBJ2-7 TRBV19 CASSIEDRETYEQYF TGTGCCAGTAGTATAGAAGACAGAGAGACCTACGAGCAGTACTTC
NA NA TRBJ2-1 TRBV7-8 CASSLVVSGVPNEQFF TGTGCCAGCAGCTTAGTTGTTAGCGGAGTGCCCAATGAGCAGTTCTTC
NA NA TRBJ1-1 TRBV5-1 CASSRAVNTEAFF TGCGCCAGCTCGCGGGCGGTGAACACTGAAGCTTTCTTT
NA NA TRBJ2-7 TRBV10-3 CAISEGDRNYEQYF TGTGCCATCAGTGAAGGGGACCGGAACTACGAGCAGTACTTC
NA NA TRBJ1-4 TRBV9 CASSPGWGLEKLFF TGTGCCAGCAGCCCCGGGTGGGGGCTCGAAAAACTGTTTTTT
NA NA TRBJ2-2 TRBV28 CASSWPFGQLNTGELFF TGTGCCAGCAGTTGGCCCTTTGGACAGCTTAACACCGGGGAGCTGTTTTTT
NA NA TRBJ1-2 TRBV27 CASRSPEANYGYTF TGTGCCAGCAGGTCACCTGAGGCCAACTATGGCTACACCTTC
NA TRBD2 TRBJ2-2 TRBV5-4 CASSQRTSGRTGELFF TGTGCCAGCAGCCAACGGACTAGCGGGCGGACCGGGGAGCTGTTTTTT
NA NA TRBJ1-2 TRBV28 CASRGQGYGYTF TGTGCCAGCAGAGGCCAGGGATATGGCTACACCTTC
NA NA TRBJ1-3 TRBV19 CASSILSRADDGNTIYF TGTGCCAGTAGTATCCTTTCGAGGGCAGATGATGGAAACACCATATATTTT
NA TRBD1 TRBJ1-1 TRBV30 CAWSPLDRLNTEAFF TGTGCCTGGAGTCCCTTGGACAGGCTGAACACTGAAGCTTTCTTT
few NA TRBJ1-1 TRBV30 CAWRPERGALNTEAFF TGTGCCTGGAGACCGGAGCGGGGGGCACTAAACACTGAAGCTTTCTTT
NA NA TRBJ2-5 TRBV2 CASSGGVRTQYF TGTGCCAGCAGTGGAGGGGTTAGGACCCAGTACTTC
NA TRBD1 TRBJ1-3 TRBV7-3 CASSPRQGSSSNTIYF TGTGCCAGCAGCCCTCGACAGGGAAGCTCTAGTAACACCATATATTTT
NA TRBD2 TRBJ2-1 TRBV7-2 CASSRSSGNNEQFF TGTGCCAGCAGCCGATCTAGCGGGAACAATGAGCAGTTCTTC
NA TRBD1 TRBJ1-1 TRBV11-2 CASSRTGGARAFF TGTGCCAGCAGCCGGACAGGGGGCGCGAGAGCTTTCTTT
NA NA TRBJ1-5 TRBV28 CASSLLQKPQHF TGTGCCAGCAGTTTGTTACAGAAGCCCCAGCATTTT
few TRBD1 TRBJ2-7 TRBV5-6 CASSLTGAHLLSYEQYF TGTGCCAGCAGCTTAACAGGGGCCCACCTCCTCTCCTACGAGCAGTACTTC
NA TRBD2 TRBJ2-7 TRBV4-1 CASSHAGGPREQYF TGCGCCAGCAGCCATGCGGGAGGGCCGCGGGAGCAGTACTTC
NA NA TRBJ2-2 TRBV9 CASSVEGRGTGELFF TGTGCCAGCAGCGTAGAGGGGCGTGGGACCGGGGAGCTGTTTTTT
NA NA TRBJ2-1 TRBV2 CASRADGNSYNEQFF TGTGCCAGCAGAGCCGACGGTAACTCCTACAATGAGCAGTTCTTC
NA TRBD1 TRBJ2-7 TRBV5-1 CASSTGQVVGEQYF TGCGCCAGCAGCACCGGACAGGTTGTTGGCGAGCAGTACTTC
NA TRBD2 TRBJ2-2 TRBV18 CASSHASGRSGELFF TGTGCCAGCTCACACGCTAGCGGGAGATCCGGGGAGCTGTTTTTT
NA NA TRBJ2-6 TRBV5-4 CASRRNSGANVLTF TGTGCCAGCAGGCGGAACTCTGGGGCCAACGTCCTGACTTTC
NA NA TRBJ2-7 TRBV27 CASSFGSGAETYEQYF TGTGCCAGCAGTTTCGGGTCTGGGGCCGAGACATACGAGCAGTACTTC
NA NA TRBJ1-2 TRBV19 CASSIGINYGYTF TGTGCCAGTAGTATTGGAATAAACTATGGCTACACCTTC